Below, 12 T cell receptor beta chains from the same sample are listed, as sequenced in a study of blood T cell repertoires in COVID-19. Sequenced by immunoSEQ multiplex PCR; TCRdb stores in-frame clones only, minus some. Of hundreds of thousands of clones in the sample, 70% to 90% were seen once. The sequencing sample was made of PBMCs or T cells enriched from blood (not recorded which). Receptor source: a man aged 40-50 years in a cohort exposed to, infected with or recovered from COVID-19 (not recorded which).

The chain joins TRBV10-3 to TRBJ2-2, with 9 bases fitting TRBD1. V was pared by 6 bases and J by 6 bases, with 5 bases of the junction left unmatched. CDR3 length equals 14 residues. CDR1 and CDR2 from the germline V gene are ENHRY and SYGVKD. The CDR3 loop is CAISTGQGSGELFF. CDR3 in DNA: TGTGCCATCAGCACGGGACAGGGTTCCGGGGAGCTGTTTTTT.

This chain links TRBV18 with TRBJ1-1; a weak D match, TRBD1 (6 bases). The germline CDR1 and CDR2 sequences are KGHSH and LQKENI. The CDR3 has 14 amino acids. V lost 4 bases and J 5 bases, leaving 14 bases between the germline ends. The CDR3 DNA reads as TGTGCCAGCTCACTCCCAGGGGCAAGGACTGAAGCTTTCTTT. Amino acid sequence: CASSLPGARTEAFF.

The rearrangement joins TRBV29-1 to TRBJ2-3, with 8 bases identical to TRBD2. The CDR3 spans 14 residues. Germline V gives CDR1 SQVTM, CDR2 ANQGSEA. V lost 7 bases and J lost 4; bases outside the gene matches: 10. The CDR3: CSAGTGGGADTQYF. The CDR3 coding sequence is TGCAGCGCCGGGACGGGAGGGGGGGCAGATACGCAGTATTTT.

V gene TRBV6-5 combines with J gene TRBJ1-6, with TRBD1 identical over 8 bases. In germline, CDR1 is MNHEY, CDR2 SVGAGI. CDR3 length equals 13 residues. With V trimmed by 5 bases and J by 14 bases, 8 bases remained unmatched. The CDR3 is CASSQDRERALHF. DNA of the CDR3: TGTGCCAGCAGTCAGGACAGGGAGAGGGCCCTCCACTTT.

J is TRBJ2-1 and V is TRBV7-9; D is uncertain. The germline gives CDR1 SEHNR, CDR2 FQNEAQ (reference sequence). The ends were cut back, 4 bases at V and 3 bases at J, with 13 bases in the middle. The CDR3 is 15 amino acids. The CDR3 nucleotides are TGTGCCAGCAGCTCGAGTAATAGCAGCTACAATGAGCAGTTCTTC. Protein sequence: CASSSSNSSYNEQFF.

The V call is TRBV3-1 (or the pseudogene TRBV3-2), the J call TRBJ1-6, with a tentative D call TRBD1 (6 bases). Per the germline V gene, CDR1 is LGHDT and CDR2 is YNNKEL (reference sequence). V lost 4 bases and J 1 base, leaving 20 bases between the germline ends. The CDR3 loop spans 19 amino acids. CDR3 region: CASSPTPARGRSYNSPLHF. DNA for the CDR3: TGTGCCAGCAGCCCGACACCCGCCAGGGGCAGGTCCTATAATTCACCCCTCCACTTT.

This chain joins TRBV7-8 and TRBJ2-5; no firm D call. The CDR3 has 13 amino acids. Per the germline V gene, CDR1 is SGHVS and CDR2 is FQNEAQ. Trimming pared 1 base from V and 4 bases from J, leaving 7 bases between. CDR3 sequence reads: CASSLGDLETQYF. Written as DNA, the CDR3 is TGTGCCAGCAGCTTAGGTGACTTAGAGACCCAGTACTTC.

This CDR3 reads CASTNTATNEKLFF. CDR3 DNA sequence: TGTGCCAGCACCAACACCGCAACTAATGAAAAACTGTTTTTT. The rearrangement links TRBV2 to TRBJ1-4; D remains ambiguous. Trimming removed 7 bases at V and 0 bases at J, with 9 bases between. Germline CDR1 SNHLY, CDR2 FYNNEI. The CDR3 runs 14 residues.

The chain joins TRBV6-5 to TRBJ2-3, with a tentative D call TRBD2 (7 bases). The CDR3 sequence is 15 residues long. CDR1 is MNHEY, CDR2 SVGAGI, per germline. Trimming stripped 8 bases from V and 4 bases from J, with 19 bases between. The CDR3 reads CASEGGYVGADTQYF. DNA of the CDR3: TGTGCCAGCGAGGGGGGGTACGTCGGGGCAGATACGCAGTATTTT.

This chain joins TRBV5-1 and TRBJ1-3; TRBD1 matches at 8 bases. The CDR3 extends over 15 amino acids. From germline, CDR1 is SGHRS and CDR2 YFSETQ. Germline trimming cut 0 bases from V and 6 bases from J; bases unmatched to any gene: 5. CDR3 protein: CASSLEAGGSNTIYF. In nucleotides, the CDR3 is TGCGCCAGCAGCTTGGAGGCAGGGGGCTCAAACACCATATATTTT.

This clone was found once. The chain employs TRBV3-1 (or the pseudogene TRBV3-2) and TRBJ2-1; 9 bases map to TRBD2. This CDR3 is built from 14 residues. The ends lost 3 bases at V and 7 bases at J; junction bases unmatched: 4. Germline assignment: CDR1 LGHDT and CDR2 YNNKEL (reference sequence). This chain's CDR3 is CASSHLSGRNEQFF. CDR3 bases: TGTGCCAGCAGCCACCTTAGCGGGAGAAATGAGCAGTTCTTC.

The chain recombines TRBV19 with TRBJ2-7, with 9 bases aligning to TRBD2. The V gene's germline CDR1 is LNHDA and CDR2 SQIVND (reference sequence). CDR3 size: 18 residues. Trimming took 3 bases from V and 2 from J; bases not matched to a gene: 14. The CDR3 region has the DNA TGTGCCAGTAGTATCCCTGTAGCGGGAGTTCCCCCGACCTACGAGCAGTACTTC. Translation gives CASSIPVAGVPPTYEQYF.